The T cell receptor (beta chain) under discussion was sequenced for a study of CD8 T cells in ankylosing spondylitis. Using its own MiXCR run on the 5' RACE reads, TCRdb lists one record per CDR3 protein. Seen here are about 140,000 distinct CDR3 sequences, roughly 8.4% observed once, and the top ten hold roughly 7.2%. Points on this clonotype: What it binds is unknown.

General observations from the study: One TCR beta motif, made up of about 8 highly homologous variants, appeared characteristic of ankylosing spondylitis blood.

V lost 7 bases and J lost 7, with 13 bases in between. CDR1 is SQVTM, CDR2 ANQGSEA, per germline. CDR3 length: 11 amino acids. This TCR was recovered from a male donor with ankylosing spondylitis. Sequences were obtained from synovial fluid, either unsorted or a sorted T cell fraction (not recorded which). The rearrangement joins TRBV29-1 to TRBJ1-1, with D possibly matching TRBD1 (6 bases). The CDR3 DNA reads TGCAGCGGGGGACATCTTGGTGAAGCTTTCTTT. It is translated as CSGGHLGEAFF.